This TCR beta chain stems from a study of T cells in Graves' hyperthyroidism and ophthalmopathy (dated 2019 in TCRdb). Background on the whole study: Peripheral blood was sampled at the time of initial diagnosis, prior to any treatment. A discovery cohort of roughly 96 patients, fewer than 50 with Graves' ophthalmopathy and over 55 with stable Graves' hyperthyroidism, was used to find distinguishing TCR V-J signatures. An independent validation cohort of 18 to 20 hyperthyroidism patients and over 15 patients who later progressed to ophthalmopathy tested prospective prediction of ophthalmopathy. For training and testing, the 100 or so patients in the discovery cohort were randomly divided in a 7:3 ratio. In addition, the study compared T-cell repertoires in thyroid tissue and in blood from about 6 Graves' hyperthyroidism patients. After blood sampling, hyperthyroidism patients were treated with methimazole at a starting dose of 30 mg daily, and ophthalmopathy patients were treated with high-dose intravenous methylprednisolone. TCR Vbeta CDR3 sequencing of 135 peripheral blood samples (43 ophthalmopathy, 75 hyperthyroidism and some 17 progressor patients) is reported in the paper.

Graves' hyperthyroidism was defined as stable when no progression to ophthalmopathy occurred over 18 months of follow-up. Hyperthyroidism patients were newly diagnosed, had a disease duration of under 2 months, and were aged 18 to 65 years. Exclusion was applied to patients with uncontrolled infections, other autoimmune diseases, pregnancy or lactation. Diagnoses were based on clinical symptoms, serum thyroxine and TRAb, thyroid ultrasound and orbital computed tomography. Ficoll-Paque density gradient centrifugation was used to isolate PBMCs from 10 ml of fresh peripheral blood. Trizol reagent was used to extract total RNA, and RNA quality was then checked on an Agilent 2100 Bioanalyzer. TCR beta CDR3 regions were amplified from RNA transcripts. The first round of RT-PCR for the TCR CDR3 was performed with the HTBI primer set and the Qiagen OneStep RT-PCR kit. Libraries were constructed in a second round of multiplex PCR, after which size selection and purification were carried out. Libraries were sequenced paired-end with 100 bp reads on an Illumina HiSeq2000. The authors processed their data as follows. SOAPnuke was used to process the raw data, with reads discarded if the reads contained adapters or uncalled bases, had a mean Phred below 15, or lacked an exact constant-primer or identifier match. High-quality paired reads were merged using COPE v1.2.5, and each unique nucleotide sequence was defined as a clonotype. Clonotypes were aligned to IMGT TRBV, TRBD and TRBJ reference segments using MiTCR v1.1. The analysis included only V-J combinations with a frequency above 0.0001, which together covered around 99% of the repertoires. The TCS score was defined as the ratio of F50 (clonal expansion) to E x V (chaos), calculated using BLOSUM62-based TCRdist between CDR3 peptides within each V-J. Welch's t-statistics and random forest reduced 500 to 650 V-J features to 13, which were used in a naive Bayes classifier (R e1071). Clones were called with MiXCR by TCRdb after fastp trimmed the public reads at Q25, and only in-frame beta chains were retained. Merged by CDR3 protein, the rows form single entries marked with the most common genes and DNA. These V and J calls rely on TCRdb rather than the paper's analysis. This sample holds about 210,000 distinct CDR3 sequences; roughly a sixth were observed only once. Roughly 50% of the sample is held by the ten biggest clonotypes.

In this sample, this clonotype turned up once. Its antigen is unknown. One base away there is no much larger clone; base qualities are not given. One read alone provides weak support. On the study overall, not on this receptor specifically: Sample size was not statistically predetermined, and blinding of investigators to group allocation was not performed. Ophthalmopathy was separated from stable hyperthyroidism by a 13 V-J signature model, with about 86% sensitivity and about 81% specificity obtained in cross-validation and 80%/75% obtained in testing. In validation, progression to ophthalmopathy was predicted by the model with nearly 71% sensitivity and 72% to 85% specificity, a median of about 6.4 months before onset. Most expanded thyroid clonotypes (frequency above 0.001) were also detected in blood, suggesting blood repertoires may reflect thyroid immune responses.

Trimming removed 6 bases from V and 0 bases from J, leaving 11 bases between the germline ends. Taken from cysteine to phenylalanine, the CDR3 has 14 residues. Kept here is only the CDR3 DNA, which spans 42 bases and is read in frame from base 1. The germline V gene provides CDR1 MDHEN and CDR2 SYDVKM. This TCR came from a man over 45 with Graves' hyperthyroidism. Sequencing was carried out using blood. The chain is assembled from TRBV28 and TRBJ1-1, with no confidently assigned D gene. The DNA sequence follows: TGTGCCAGCAGCTTAGAGTCGGTGAACACTGAAGCTTTCTTT. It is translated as CASSLESVNTEAFF.